These T cell receptor beta chains were read from a single sample in a study of OX40 agonist ivuxolimab in advanced cancers. Assay used: immunoSEQ multiplex PCR; TCRdb lists only in-frame clones, some missing. The repertoire consists of 74,000 or so clones, with 70% to 90% occurring once and the leading ten covering 8% to 10%. Specimen: CD4+ or CD8+ T cells sorted from blood, collected in a trial of the OX40 agonist ivuxolimab. These receptor sequences come from an adult with an advanced solid tumor such as melanoma, head and neck, liver or kidney cancer. Both conserved end residues are part of each CDR3. Each record gives: J gene, V gene, clone size, D gene, CDR3 protein, CDR3 DNA. D genes are given only for firm matches. Size tells how often a clone was seen (once, few, many) or the class of an expanded clone, and some rows leave it out.

J gene: TRBJ2-2
V gene: TRBV10-3
clone size: NA
D gene: NA
CDR3 protein: CAISEGRGNTGELFF
CDR3 DNA: TGTGCCATCAGTGAGGGCAGAGGGAACACCGGGGAGCTGTTTTTT

J gene: TRBJ1-1
V gene: TRBV2
clone size: few
D gene: NA
CDR3 protein: CASRNEMNTEAFF
CDR3 DNA: TGTGCCAGCAGGAACGAGATGAACACTGAAGCTTTCTTT

J gene: TRBJ1-6
V gene: TRBV7-9
clone size: NA
D gene: TRBD1
CDR3 protein: CASSLVGTAGYNSPLHF
CDR3 DNA: TGTGCCAGCAGCTTAGTTGGGACAGCTGGCTATAATTCACCCCTCCACTTT

J gene: TRBJ1-1
V gene: TRBV4-2
clone size: NA
D gene: NA
CDR3 protein: CASSQNPSRGNTEAFF
CDR3 DNA: TGTGCCAGCAGCCAAAACCCCTCGAGAGGGAACACTGAAGCTTTCTTT

J gene: TRBJ2-3
V gene: TRBV13
clone size: NA
D gene: TRBD1
CDR3 protein: CASSLARGSTDTQYF
CDR3 DNA: TGTGCCAGCAGCTTAGCCAGGGGGTCAACAGATACGCAGTATTTT

J gene: TRBJ2-3
V gene: TRBV9
clone size: NA
D gene: TRBD2
CDR3 protein: CASQRDGTDTQYF
CDR3 DNA: TGTGCCAGCCAGCGGGATGGAACAGATACGCAGTATTTT

J gene: TRBJ2-1
V gene: TRBV4-2
clone size: NA
D gene: NA
CDR3 protein: CASSRLGWAIGSYNEQFF
CDR3 DNA: TGTGCCAGCAGCCGCCTTGGGTGGGCTATAGGCTCCTACAATGAGCAGTTCTTC

J gene: TRBJ2-1
V gene: TRBV10-1
clone size: NA
D gene: TRBD1
CDR3 protein: CASSEGQGGFNEQFF
CDR3 DNA: TGCGCCAGCAGTGAGGGACAGGGGGGATTCAATGAGCAGTTCTTC

J gene: TRBJ2-5
V gene: TRBV13
clone size: NA
D gene: NA
CDR3 protein: CASSLVAAAETQYF
CDR3 DNA: TGTGCCAGCAGCTTAGTGGCAGCGGCGGAGACCCAGTACTTC

J gene: TRBJ1-5
V gene: TRBV6-6
clone size: NA
D gene: NA
CDR3 protein: CASSFPGENQPQHF
CDR3 DNA: TGTGCCAGCAGTTTTCCCGGGGAGAATCAGCCCCAGCATTTT

J gene: TRBJ1-5
V gene: TRBV21-1
clone size: NA
D gene: NA
CDR3 protein: CASRKGVETTQPQHF
CDR3 DNA: TGTGCCAGTAGAAAAGGGGTGGAAACCACCCAGCCCCAGCATTTT

J gene: TRBJ2-3
V gene: TRBV28
clone size: NA
D gene: TRBD2
CDR3 protein: CASTMGGEGTDTQYF
CDR3 DNA: TGTGCCAGCACCATGGGAGGGGAGGGCACAGATACGCAGTATTTT

J gene: TRBJ2-2
V gene: TRBV7-9
clone size: NA
D gene: NA
CDR3 protein: CASSLLNTGELFF
CDR3 DNA: TGTGCCAGCAGCTTATTGAACACCGGGGAGCTGTTTTTT

J gene: TRBJ2-1
V gene: TRBV19
clone size: NA
D gene: NA
CDR3 protein: CASSLPTFQDPGEQFF
CDR3 DNA: TGTGCCAGTAGCCTCCCGACATTTCAGGATCCAGGGGAGCAGTTCTTC

J gene: TRBJ1-2
V gene: TRBV6-1
clone size: NA
D gene: NA
CDR3 protein: CASRITMGYGYTF
CDR3 DNA: TGTGCCAGCAGAATTACGATGGGCTATGGCTACACCTTC

J gene: TRBJ1-6
V gene: TRBV10-3
clone size: NA
D gene: TRBD1
CDR3 protein: CAISELGGRYNSPLHF
CDR3 DNA: TGTGCCATCAGTGAGTTAGGGGGCCGATATAATTCACCCCTCCACTTT

J gene: TRBJ2-7
V gene: TRBV28
clone size: NA
D gene: NA
CDR3 protein: CASSLPGYEQYF
CDR3 DNA: TGTGCCAGCAGTTTGCCGGGCTACGAGCAGTACTTC

J gene: TRBJ2-1
V gene: TRBV27
clone size: NA
D gene: TRBD1
CDR3 protein: CASMRAGGLNEQFF
CDR3 DNA: TGTGCCAGCATGCGGGCAGGGGGATTGAATGAGCAGTTCTTC

J gene: TRBJ1-5
V gene: TRBV7-9
clone size: NA
D gene: NA
CDR3 protein: CASSREVGIQHF
CDR3 DNA: TGTGCCAGCAGCCGAGAGGTAGGGATCCAGCATTTT

J gene: TRBJ2-1
V gene: TRBV14
clone size: NA
D gene: NA
CDR3 protein: CASSQGTSVQFF
CDR3 DNA: TGTGCCAGCAGCCAAGGGACATCGGTCCAGTTCTTC

J gene: TRBJ1-5
V gene: TRBV2
clone size: NA
D gene: NA
CDR3 protein: CASSERGLTNQPQHF
CDR3 DNA: TGTGCCAGCAGTGAAAGGGGTCTGACCAATCAGCCCCAGCATTTT

J gene: TRBJ2-6
V gene: TRBV5-1
clone size: NA
D gene: TRBD1
CDR3 protein: CASSLAGGTGANSGANVLTF
CDR3 DNA: TGCGCCAGCAGCTTGGCCGGAGGGACAGGGGCCAACTCTGGGGCCAACGTCCTGACTTTC

J gene: TRBJ2-7
V gene: TRBV7-8
clone size: NA
D gene: NA
CDR3 protein: CASRGVRSYEQYF
CDR3 DNA: TGTGCCAGCAGGGGAGTGCGCTCCTACGAGCAGTACTTC

J gene: TRBJ2-7
V gene: TRBV4-2
clone size: NA
D gene: TRBD2
CDR3 protein: CASSQGTSGRSYEQYF
CDR3 DNA: TGTGCCAGCAGCCAAGGGACTAGCGGGCGGTCCTACGAGCAGTACTTC

J gene: TRBJ2-7
V gene: TRBV7-3
clone size: NA
D gene: NA
CDR3 protein: CASSLDQGVEQYF
CDR3 DNA: TGTGCCAGCAGCTTAGACCAGGGAGTGGAGCAGTACTTC

J gene: TRBJ2-1
V gene: TRBV6-1
clone size: NA
D gene: TRBD1
CDR3 protein: CASSGLGQGYNEQFF
CDR3 DNA: TGTGCCAGCAGTGGACTGGGACAGGGTTACAATGAGCAGTTCTTC

J gene: TRBJ2-5
V gene: TRBV28
clone size: NA
D gene: NA
CDR3 protein: CASSLYGEETQYF
CDR3 DNA: TGTGCCAGCAGTTTATATGGAGAAGAGACCCAGTACTTC

J gene: TRBJ2-7
V gene: TRBV2
clone size: NA
D gene: TRBD1
CDR3 protein: CASSEGQGSIYEQYF
CDR3 DNA: TGTGCCAGCAGTGAAGGACAGGGCAGTATATACGAGCAGTACTTC

J gene: TRBJ2-2
V gene: TRBV6-4
clone size: once
D gene: NA
CDR3 protein: CASSPLGGGNTGELFF
CDR3 DNA: TGTGCCAGCAGTCCCCTGGGGGGCGGCAACACCGGGGAGCTGTTTTTT

J gene: TRBJ1-1
V gene: TRBV2
clone size: NA
D gene: TRBD1
CDR3 protein: CASSGDRVRTEAFF
CDR3 DNA: TGTGCCAGCAGTGGGGACAGGGTAAGAACTGAAGCTTTCTTT

J gene: TRBJ2-7
V gene: TRBV9
clone size: NA
D gene: NA
CDR3 protein: CASSVRTLNPKRYEQYF
CDR3 DNA: TGTGCCAGCAGCGTACGGACCCTGAATCCCAAGAGATACGAGCAGTACTTC

J gene: TRBJ1-5
V gene: TRBV2
clone size: once
D gene: TRBD1
CDR3 protein: CASSGQGPNQPQHF
CDR3 DNA: TGTGCCAGCAGTGGACAGGGGCCCAATCAGCCCCAGCATTTT

J gene: TRBJ1-1
V gene: TRBV19
clone size: NA
D gene: TRBD1
CDR3 protein: CASRRTQGGTEAFF
CDR3 DNA: TGTGCCAGTAGGAGAACTCAGGGGGGGACTGAAGCTTTCTTT

J gene: TRBJ1-3
V gene: TRBV7-9
clone size: NA
D gene: NA
CDR3 protein: CASSLGSWGRSGNTIYF
CDR3 DNA: TGTGCCAGCAGCTTAGGGTCGTGGGGGCGCTCTGGAAACACCATATATTTT

J gene: TRBJ2-2
V gene: TRBV19
clone size: NA
D gene: NA
CDR3 protein: CASNTGRITGELFF
CDR3 DNA: TGTGCCAGTAATACAGGCAGGATCACCGGGGAGCTGTTTTTT

J gene: TRBJ2-5
V gene: TRBV5-8
clone size: once
D gene: TRBD2
CDR3 protein: CASSWTSGGLTQYF
CDR3 DNA: TGTGCCAGCAGTTGGACTAGCGGGGGGTTGACCCAGTACTTC

J gene: TRBJ2-5
V gene: TRBV5-5
clone size: NA
D gene: TRBD1
CDR3 protein: CASSLRQGALQETQYF
CDR3 DNA: TGTGCCAGCAGCCTACGACAGGGGGCGCTCCAAGAGACCCAGTACTTC

J gene: TRBJ1-5
V gene: TRBV4-1
clone size: NA
D gene: TRBD1
CDR3 protein: CASSPSEGQGSNQPQHF
CDR3 DNA: TGCGCCAGCAGCCCCTCGGAAGGACAGGGTAGCAATCAGCCCCAGCATTTT

J gene: TRBJ2-3
V gene: TRBV19
clone size: NA
D gene: NA
CDR3 protein: CASRLNRDTQYF
CDR3 DNA: TGTGCCAGTAGGTTAAACAGAGATACGCAGTATTTT

J gene: TRBJ1-5
V gene: TRBV18
clone size: few
D gene: TRBD1
CDR3 protein: CASSLFQGQGENQPQHF
CDR3 DNA: TGTGCCAGCTCACTCTTCCAGGGACAGGGAGAGAATCAGCCCCAGCATTTT

J gene: TRBJ2-2
V gene: TRBV9
clone size: NA
D gene: NA
CDR3 protein: CASSPRTDRDTGELFF
CDR3 DNA: TGTGCCAGCAGCCCAAGGACAGACCGGGACACCGGGGAGCTGTTTTTT

J gene: TRBJ2-2
V gene: TRBV2
clone size: NA
D gene: NA
CDR3 protein: CASSTMAGELFF
CDR3 DNA: TGTGCCAGCAGCACTATGGCCGGGGAGCTGTTTTTT

J gene: TRBJ2-5
V gene: TRBV5-1
clone size: NA
D gene: NA
CDR3 protein: CASSFGRGGETQYF
CDR3 DNA: TGCGCCAGCAGCTTCGGACGGGGAGGAGAGACCCAGTACTTC

J gene: TRBJ1-3
V gene: TRBV18
clone size: once
D gene: TRBD1
CDR3 protein: CASSPGQGGSGNTIYF
CDR3 DNA: TGTGCCAGCTCACCTGGACAGGGCGGCTCTGGAAACACCATATATTTT

J gene: TRBJ1-6
V gene: TRBV4-1
clone size: NA
D gene: NA
CDR3 protein: CASSQGAGVGFNSPLHF
CDR3 DNA: TGCGCCAGCAGCCAAGGGGCAGGGGTCGGTTTTAATTCACCCCTCCACTTT

J gene: TRBJ2-2
V gene: TRBV7-5
clone size: NA
D gene: NA
CDR3 protein: CVRSWNTGELFF
CDR3 DNA: TGTGTCAGAAGCTGGAACACCGGGGAGCTGTTTTTT

J gene: TRBJ2-7
V gene: TRBV15
clone size: NA
D gene: NA
CDR3 protein: CATSTDSGEQYF
CDR3 DNA: TGTGCCACCAGCACAGACTCGGGAGAGCAGTACTTC

J gene: TRBJ2-1
V gene: TRBV6-4
clone size: NA
D gene: NA
CDR3 protein: CASRVQSSYNEQFF
CDR3 DNA: TGTGCCAGCAGGGTCCAAAGCTCCTACAATGAGCAGTTCTTC

J gene: TRBJ2-1
V gene: TRBV28
clone size: NA
D gene: TRBD1
CDR3 protein: CASSFADRGHEQFF
CDR3 DNA: TGTGCCAGCAGTTTCGCGGACAGGGGCCATGAGCAGTTCTTC

J gene: TRBJ1-1
V gene: TRBV6-6
clone size: NA
D gene: NA
CDR3 protein: CASNLRATTEAFF
CDR3 DNA: TGTGCCAGCAATTTGAGGGCGACGACTGAAGCTTTCTTT

J gene: TRBJ1-1
V gene: TRBV5-1
clone size: NA
D gene: NA
CDR3 protein: CASSLGDGEAFF
CDR3 DNA: TGCGCCAGCAGCTTGGGGGACGGTGAAGCTTTCTTT

J gene: TRBJ2-3
V gene: TRBV5-4
clone size: NA
D gene: TRBD2
CDR3 protein: CASSLRLAGNTDTQYF
CDR3 DNA: TGTGCCAGCAGCCTCAGACTAGCGGGAAACACAGATACGCAGTATTTT

J gene: TRBJ2-2
V gene: TRBV6-5
clone size: NA
D gene: NA
CDR3 protein: CATQWGTGELFF
CDR3 DNA: TGTGCCACCCAGTGGGGTACCGGGGAGCTGTTTTTT

J gene: TRBJ2-3
V gene: TRBV11-2
clone size: once
D gene: TRBD1
CDR3 protein: CASSLLGQGNTDTQYF
CDR3 DNA: TGTGCCAGCAGCTTATTGGGACAGGGGAACACAGATACGCAGTATTTT

J gene: TRBJ2-1
V gene: TRBV9
clone size: NA
D gene: TRBD2
CDR3 protein: CASSEPSGAYSYNEQFF
CDR3 DNA: TGTGCCAGCAGCGAGCCGAGCGGGGCCTACTCCTACAATGAGCAGTTCTTC

J gene: TRBJ2-3
V gene: TRBV4-2
clone size: NA
D gene: TRBD1
CDR3 protein: CASSQTGEGTDTQYF
CDR3 DNA: TGTGCCAGCAGCCAAACAGGGGAAGGCACAGATACGCAGTATTTT

J gene: TRBJ2-3
V gene: TRBV4-2
clone size: once
D gene: TRBD2
CDR3 protein: CASSQDQPRGGFTDTQYF
CDR3 DNA: TGTGCCAGCAGCCAAGATCAGCCTCGGGGGGGATTCACAGATACGCAGTATTTT

J gene: TRBJ2-3
V gene: TRBV5-1
clone size: once
D gene: TRBD2
CDR3 protein: CASSLERGLSTDTQYF
CDR3 DNA: TGCGCCAGCAGCTTAGAAAGGGGACTAAGCACAGATACGCAGTATTTT

J gene: TRBJ2-1
V gene: TRBV6-6
clone size: NA
D gene: TRBD1
CDR3 protein: CASQDRGYEQFF
CDR3 DNA: TGTGCCAGCCAAGACAGGGGCTATGAGCAGTTCTTC